Listed here are 4 T cell receptor beta chains from one sample, sequenced in a study of T cell responses to AZD1222 COVID-19 vaccine. Sequenced by immunoSEQ multiplex PCR; TCRdb stores in-frame clones only, minus some. The repertoire holds approximately 110,000 clones, with approximately 90% as singletons. This specimen was peripheral blood, taken 28 days after the second AZD1222 dose. These receptors all stem from an adult who received the AZD1222 COVID-19 vaccine.

The chain combines TRBV29-1 with TRBJ1-1; TRBD1 agrees at 7 bases. CDR1 SQVTM and CDR2 ANQGSEA come from the germline V gene. V trimming: 3 bases; J trimming: 4 bases; junction bases outside the gene matches: 5. The CDR3 totals 13 residues. CDR3 sequence reads: CSVETGLGTEAFF. The CDR3 region has the DNA TGCAGCGTTGAGACAGGGTTGGGCACTGAAGCTTTCTTT.

The chain uses TRBV11-3 and TRBJ2-5; D unresolved. Germline values: CDR1 SGHNT, CDR2 YENEEA. CDR3 length: 13 residues. Trimming pared 1 base from V and 2 bases from J, leaving 5 bases between. CDR3 sequence (DNA): TGTGCCAGCAGCTTAGTAGTGCAAGAGACCCAGTACTTC. This sequence encodes CASSLVVQETQYF.

The chain employs TRBV3-1 (or the pseudogene TRBV3-2) and TRBJ1-2; D is perhaps TRBD1 (5 bases). V lost 2 bases and J lost 0, with 22 bases in between. Germline CDR1 reads LGHDT; CDR2 reads YNNKEL (reference sequence). The CDR3 has 19 amino acids. The CDR3 is CASSQSPGAPKGSNYGYTF. CDR3 DNA: TGTGCCAGCAGCCAATCTCCCGGCGCACCAAAGGGGTCTAACTATGGCTACACCTTC.

V and J are TRBV6-5 and TRBJ1-4; possibly TRBD1 for D (5 bases). This CDR3 contains 15 residues. The V end lost 0 bases, the J end lost 8 bases, and 13 bases lay between the germline ends. The germline V gene encodes CDR1 MNHEY and CDR2 SVGAGI. CDR3 loop: CASSYSHGADEKLFF. CDR3 DNA sequence: TGTGCCAGCAGTTACTCGCACGGGGCAGACGAAAAACTGTTTTTT.